The source of this T cell receptor (beta chain) is a study of metastatic and nonmetastatic thyroid tumors. Study summary: Repertoires from blood and tumor or nodule tissue of malignant and benign thyroid patients were compared.

This clone was counted many times. Its matching antigen is unknown. Study-wide results and caveats: It was reported that TCR beta diversity was significantly higher in malignant thyroid tumors than benign nodules, in blood and tumor.

Germline V gene lookup returns CDR1 SGHRS and CDR2 YFSETQ. Trimming at V came to 0 bases and at J to 3 bases, leaving 3 bases not matched to a gene. The CDR3 contains 15 residues. Per the study methods: A papillary thyroid cancer distant-metastasis classifier was built from CDR3 differences across clinicopathological groups. TCRdb ran MiXCR on the PCR reads. These V and J calls derive from TCRdb rather than the authors' analysis. The sample carries some 35,000 clones, 25% to 30% recorded once. Each patient went into thyroid surgery without having received any treatment. The sample was blood. The rearrangement uses TRBV5-1 and TRBJ2-1; 7 bases map to TRBD2. The receptor's source is a female donor with papillary thyroid cancer or a benign thyroid nodule (not recorded which). Some clones in this sample may be carry-over from other donors' samples. The CDR3 is CASSLDLADYNEQFF. CDR3 nucleotide sequence: TGCGCCAGCAGCTTGGATCTAGCGGACTACAATGAGCAGTTCTTC.